A selection of T cell receptor beta chains follows, all from one sample in a study of shared clonotypes between healthy human individuals. Generated by immunoSEQ multiplex PCR, the TCRdb table keeps only in-frame clones and is missing some. The table shows about 1,500,000 clones, with roughly 96% occurring only once. The sample comprised naive CD4+ T cells sorted from blood. The receptors come from a man aged 25 to 40 in good health. Each CDR3 is given with its conserved first and last residue. The order of the fields is V gene, CDR3 protein.

>TRBV19
CASKVRVDREQFF
>TRBV5-1
CASSLRQAEETQYF
>TRBV11-2
CASSPSGRYEQYF
>TRBV5-1
CASSWVAGEDIQYF
>TRBV9
CASSVGTGALTPGELFF
>TRBV10-1
CASSESGNNEQFF
>TRBV25-1
CASSGRTIADTQYF
>TRBV5-4
CASTHLSGSSYEQYF
>TRBV7-8
CASSPALLEGATYEQYF
>TRBV19
CASSFRLAGYEQYF
>TRBV2
CASSSGRGPVEQYF
>TRBV5-4
CASRLRGSQETQYF
>TRBV14
CASSQVHSGTQYF
>TRBV18
CASSPSYAERSAFF
>TRBV5-5
CASSQAPLSTDTQYF
>TRBV5-1
CASSLEFFWGLNTEAFF
>TRBV2
CASSDDRSRNTIYF
>TRBV5-6
CASSLDRGRGATDTQYF
>TRBV19
CASSIAGSPNYGYTF
>TRBV6-1
CASSEVPLGRVVVREQYF
>TRBV12-5
CASGPGAGKETQYF
>TRBV30
CAWTAGGNTIYF
>TRBV18
CASPGLAGSNEQFF
>TRBV6-6
CASSYGTVETYEQYF
>TRBV9
CASSSPKRIGVNSYEQYF